This passage covers 8 T cell receptor beta chains from one sample sequenced in a study of blood T cell repertoires in COVID-19. Sequencing used immunoSEQ multiplex PCR; TCRdb keeps in-frame clones, though not all of them. This table has over 65,000 clones, 70% to 85% appearing once. Sequenced: peripheral blood. The receptors were gathered from a man older than 75 with active COVID-19.

This chain uses TRBV2 with TRBJ1-1, with D hard to call. V lost 5 bases and J 1 base, leaving 5 bases between the germline ends. CDR1 is SNHLY, CDR2 FYNNEI, per germline. The CDR3 length is 12 residues. The chain's CDR3 is CASSSGNTEAFF. CDR3 DNA: TGTGCCAGCAGTTCAGGGAACACTGAAGCTTTCTTT.

The chain is built from TRBV24-1 and TRBJ2-1, with TRBD1 as a possible D gene (6 bases). Germline-derived CDR1 and CDR2 are KGHDR and SFDVKD. Trimming left V 3 bases short and J 8 bases short, with 22 bases between. The CDR3 runs to 17 residues. The CDR3 bases are TGTGCCACCAGTGATCCAAATAAGGGAGAGGGGGTGGATGAGCAGTTCTTC. Translation gives CATSDPNKGEGVDEQFF.

The chain combines TRBV7-9 with TRBJ2-7; D remains ambiguous. CDR1 is SEHNR and CDR2 is FQNEAQ in the germline V gene (reference sequence). Trimming left V 1 base short and J 4 bases short, with 8 bases between. The CDR3 loop spans 13 amino acids. This chain's CDR3 is CASSLGQVYEQYF. The CDR3 nucleotides are TGTGCCAGCAGCTTAGGGCAGGTTTACGAGCAGTACTTC.

The chain combines TRBV4-1 with TRBJ2-7; D may be TRBD2 (6 bases). Per the germline V gene, CDR1 is MGHRA and CDR2 is YSYEKL. The CDR3 is 15 residues long. Between the trimmed V and J ends, which lost 1 base and 0 bases, there was a span of 10 bases. CDR3 sequence: CASSQVAGSSYEQYF. The CDR3 region has the DNA TGCGCCAGCAGCCAAGTGGCGGGATCCTCCTACGAGCAGTACTTC.

V gene TRBV4-1 combines with J gene TRBJ1-2, with no clear D. CDR1 and CDR2 (germline): MGHRA, YSYEKL. The CDR3 has 15 residues. V dropped 7 bases and J dropped 3 bases, with 18 bases sitting between them. The CDR3 coding sequence is TGCGCCAGCAACCCCGACGGGAGAGGGTACTATGGCTACACCTTC. Amino acids: CASNPDGRGYYGYTF.

This sequence joins TRBV7-9 and TRBJ2-7; possibly TRBD2 for D (6 bases). The V end lost 1 base, the J end lost 1 base, and 11 bases lay between the germline ends. Germline CDR1 and CDR2: SEHNR and FQNEAQ (reference sequence). There are 15 residues in the CDR3. CDR3 nucleotide sequence: TGTGCCAGCAGCTTAGGGGACTTCCTATCCTACGAGCAGTACTTC. This codes for CASSLGDFLSYEQYF.

The chain combines TRBV6-4 with TRBJ2-2; tentative D call: TRBD1 (6 bases). From germline, CDR1 is MRHNA and CDR2 SNTAGT. The CDR3 has 16 residues. Trimming left V 5 bases short and J 0 bases short, with 13 bases between. Here the CDR3 reads CASSTSTGSNTGELFF. The CDR3 bases are TGTGCCAGCAGTACCTCGACAGGTTCGAACACCGGGGAGCTGTTTTTT.

The sample holds one count of this clone. J is TRBJ2-3 and V is TRBV6-2 or TRBV6-3; D may be TRBD2 (5 bases). The germline CDR1 and CDR2 sequences are MNHEY and SVGEGT. V dropped 5 bases and J dropped 5 bases, with 8 bases sitting between them. There are 12 residues in the CDR3. The CDR3 here is CASSTRGDTQYF. The CDR3 nucleotides are TGTGCCAGCAGTACCCGGGGAGATACGCAGTATTTT.